This T cell receptor beta chain was found in a study of T-cell reconstitution after alpha-beta-depleted transplantation in children. Findings of the study overall: From surviving recipient T cells and thymic progenitors came the high day-60 TCRbeta diversity observed in some patients. Roughly two months post-transplant, alpha-beta T cells reportedly originated from several hundred graft clones that had expanded. It was newly produced T cells that mostly accounted for T-cell counts and diversity one year after transplant.

For TCRbeta, the library was prepared with unique molecular identifiers. MiXCR, applied by TCRdb to the PCR reads, yields one record per CDR3 protein. The sample includes approximately 350,000 distinct CDR3 sequences, 15% to 20% of them seen just once. Germline assignment: CDR1 DFQATT and CDR2 SNEGSKA (reference sequence). CDR3 length equals 11 residues. With V trimmed by 7 bases and J by 7 bases, 4 bases remained unmatched. About this clonotype itself: Its matching antigen is unknown.

Source: PBMCs, mostly from graft donor cells, taken 360 days after TCRalphabeta/CD19-depleted stem cell transplant. This TCR came from a male patient between 2 and 9 years old who had a stem cell transplant for acute lymphoblastic leukemia, so the T cells may come from the graft donor. The chain links TRBV20-1 to TRBJ2-7; 10 positions match TRBD2. The CDR3 loop is CSGQREGEQYF. CDR3 sequence (DNA): TGCAGTGGTCAGCGGGAGGGTGAGCAGTACTTC.